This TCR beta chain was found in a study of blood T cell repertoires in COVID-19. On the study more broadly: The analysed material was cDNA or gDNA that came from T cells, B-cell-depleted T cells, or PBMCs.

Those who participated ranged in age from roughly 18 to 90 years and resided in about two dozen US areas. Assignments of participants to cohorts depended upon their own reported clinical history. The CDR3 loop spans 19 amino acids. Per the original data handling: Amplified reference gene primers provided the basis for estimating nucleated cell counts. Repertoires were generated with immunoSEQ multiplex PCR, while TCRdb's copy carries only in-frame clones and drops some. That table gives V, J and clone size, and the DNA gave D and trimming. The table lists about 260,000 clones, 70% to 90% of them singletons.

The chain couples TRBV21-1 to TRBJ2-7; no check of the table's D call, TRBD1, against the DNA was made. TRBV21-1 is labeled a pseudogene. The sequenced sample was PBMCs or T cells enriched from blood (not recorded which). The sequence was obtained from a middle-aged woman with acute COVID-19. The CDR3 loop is CASTKQERGGQRWAYEQYF. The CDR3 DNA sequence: TGTGCCAGCACCAAACAAGAAAGAGGGGGACAGCGGTGGGCCTACGAGCAGTACTTC.